Presented here are 24 T cell receptor beta chains from one specimen sequenced in a study of cytomegalovirus exposure and HLA in healthy donors. Sequencing used immunoSEQ multiplex PCR; TCRdb keeps in-frame clones, though not all of them. The table shows approximately 180,000 clones, with more than 75% occurring only once. Sequencing input: PBMCs. The receptors shown here come from a man between 18 and 35 years old in good health and CMV-seropositive.

The V gene is TRBV7-9, the J gene TRBJ1-2; 8 bases are shared with TRBD1. There are 15 residues in the CDR3. Unmatched junction bases numbered 7, after V lost 0 bases and J lost 7 bases. From germline, CDR1 is SEHNR and CDR2 FQNEAQ (reference sequence). Here the CDR3 DNA reads TGTGCCAGCAGCTTAGCTTCAGGACAGGGATCTGGCTACACCTTC. It specifies CASSLASGQGSGYTF.

The chain joins TRBV14 to TRBJ1-2, with D perhaps matching TRBD1 (5 bases). The ends were cut back, 1 base at V and 7 bases at J, with 19 bases in the middle. The length of the CDR3 is 16 residues. Germline-derived CDR1 and CDR2 are SGHDN and FVKESK. The CDR3 nucleotides read TGTGCCAGCAGCCAAGTCCCGGAATCTTTAAGGGGTGGCTACACCTTC. This gives the protein CASSQVPESLRGGYTF.

The chain recombines TRBV6-5 with TRBJ1-2; tentative D call: TRBD1 (5 bases). V lost 0 bases to trimming and J lost 2 bases, with 10 bases between them. There are 15 residues in the CDR3. Germline V CDR1 and CDR2: MNHEY, SVGAGI. CDR3 in DNA: TGTGCCAGCAGTTACTCATGGTCAGGGAACTATGGCTACACCTTC. This gives the protein CASSYSWSGNYGYTF.

This chain links TRBV6-6 with TRBJ1-1; D may be TRBD1 (6 bases). Germline loops: CDR1 MNHNY, CDR2 SVGAGI (reference sequence). This CDR3 has 14 amino acids. V lost 0 bases and J lost 8, with 13 bases in between. CDR3 protein: CASSYSKQGTEAFF. The CDR3 nucleotides are TGTGCCAGCAGTTACTCGAAACAGGGTACCGAAGCTTTCTTT.

This clone is a singleton in its sample. This sequence joins TRBV7-8 and TRBJ1-2; the D gene is possibly TRBD1 (6 bases). V was trimmed by 5 bases and J by 0 bases, leaving 13 bases between them. Germline V CDR1 and CDR2: SGHVS, FQNEAQ. The CDR3 extends over 15 amino acids. Written as DNA, the CDR3 is TGTGCCAGCAGCGCACTTAGGGGGTCTAACTATGGCTACACCTTC. Amino acids: CASSALRGSNYGYTF.

The chain has TRBV9 and TRBJ1-2, with 7 positions matching TRBD1. The ends lost 3 bases at V and 4 bases at J; junction bases unmatched: 12. The germline V gene has CDR1 SGDLS and CDR2 YYNGEE. This CDR3 has 16 amino acids. For the CDR3, the DNA is TGTGCCAGCAGCGCCCCTTCAGGGGGGCAAAGCTATGGCTACACCTTC. Protein product: CASSAPSGGQSYGYTF.

The chain employs TRBV6-6 and TRBJ1-2, with 9 nucleotides matching TRBD1. The V gene's germline CDR1 is MNHNY and CDR2 SVGAGI (reference sequence). J gave up 6 bases and V 5 bases, and 7 bases lay outside the gene matches. This CDR3 is built from 14 residues. CDR3 nucleotides: TGTGCCAGCAGTCAACAGGGGGCAGTCAATGGCTACACCTTC. The encoded protein is CASSQQGAVNGYTF.

This chain joins TRBV28 and TRBJ2-3, with a tentative D call TRBD2 (7 bases). Trimming removed 5 bases at V and 6 bases at J, with 12 bases between. The CDR3 totals 13 residues. Germline V gene lookup returns CDR1 MDHEN and CDR2 SYDVKM. The CDR3 DNA sequence: TGTGCCAGCAGTAGAGGGGGGGGCGATACGCAGTATTTT. Amino acids: CASSRGGGDTQYF.

The chain uses TRBV7-2 and TRBJ2-5; D call uncertain. Germline V lookup: CDR1 SGHTA, CDR2 FQGNSA. This CDR3 contains 14 residues. With 3 bases removed from V and 1 base from J, the gap between germline ends came to 9 bases. CDR3 protein: CASSFGQIQETQYF. DNA of the CDR3: TGTGCCAGCAGCTTTGGGCAGATCCAAGAGACCCAGTACTTC.

The chain employs TRBV10-3 and TRBJ2-1; tentative D call: TRBD2 (6 bases). CDR1 and CDR2 from the germline V gene are ENHRY and SYGVKD. The V gene lost 2 bases and the J gene lost 8 bases, with 13 bases spanning the gap. The CDR3 is made up of 14 amino acids. CDR3 residues: CAISEGMGLYEQFF. Written as DNA, the CDR3 is TGTGCCATCAGTGAGGGTATGGGACTCTATGAGCAGTTCTTC.

A note on this clone: Distinct nucleotide sequences in the sample also encode this CDR3. The chain links TRBV5-1 to TRBJ2-3; 10 bases are a match to TRBD2. Germline V gives CDR1 SGHRS, CDR2 YFSETQ. The CDR3 runs to 15 residues. The ends lost 0 bases at V and 4 bases at J; junction bases unmatched: 2. CDR3 DNA sequence: TGCGCCAGCAGCTTGGCAGCGGGGGGGCCAGATACGCAGTATTTT. This codes for CASSLAAGGPDTQYF.

This chain links TRBV5-5 with TRBJ2-5; D gene ambiguous. CDR3 length equals 14 residues. V lost 0 bases and J 4 bases, leaving 10 bases between the germline ends. Germline V gives CDR1 SGHKS, CDR2 YYEKEE (reference sequence). Written as DNA, the CDR3 is TGTGCCAGCAGCTTGGCGCCGGGTGGAGAGACCCAGTACTTC. It specifies CASSLAPGGETQYF.

The chain is built from TRBV7-2 and TRBJ1-5; a weak D match, TRBD1 (6 bases). The germline V and J ends were trimmed by 3 bases and 7 bases, with 19 bases remaining between them. The CDR3 is made up of 16 amino acids. In germline, CDR1 is SGHTA, CDR2 FQGNSA. The CDR3 DNA reads as TGTGCCAGCAGCTTCTGGGGCGGGGGCGTTGGACAGCCCCAGCATTTT. This translates into CASSFWGGGVGQPQHF. Combining the CDR3 with reference TRBV7-2 and TRBJ1-5 gives the whole variable domain GAGVSQSPSNKVTEKGKDVELRCDPISGHTALYWYRQSLGQGLEFLIYFQGNSAPDKSGLPSDRFSAERTGGSVSTLTIQRTQQEDSAVYLCASSFWGGGVGQPQHFGDGTRLSIL.

The chain uses TRBV7-2 and TRBJ1-4; 9 bases match TRBD1. Trimming cost V 6 bases and J 7 bases; bases outside gene matches: 9. This CDR3 is 15 amino acids long. The germline V gene encodes CDR1 SGHTA and CDR2 FQGNSA. The CDR3 protein is CASSWTGASTEKLFF. The CDR3, as DNA: TGTGCCAGCAGTTGGACAGGGGCTTCTACTGAAAAACTGTTTTTT.

This chain uses TRBV4-3 with TRBJ2-7; D is possibly TRBD2 (5 bases). The CDR3 contains 16 residues. CDR1 is LGHNA and CDR2 is YSLEER in the germline V gene. V lost 1 base and J lost 0, with 13 bases in between. The CDR3 loop is CASSQVSGSSSYEQYF. Here the CDR3 DNA reads TGCGCCAGCAGCCAAGTTTCGGGGAGCAGCTCCTACGAGCAGTACTTC.

The V call is TRBV9, the J call TRBJ2-2, with D unresolved. The CDR3 contains 17 residues. Trimming shortened V by 4 bases and J by 1 base, and 17 bases separated the two germline ends. Germline V lookup: CDR1 SGDLS, CDR2 YYNGEE. As DNA, the CDR3 is TGTGCCAGCAGCCCACGTTCCCTCATAGAGAACACCGGGGAGCTGTTTTTT. This gives the protein CASSPRSLIENTGELFF.

This chain connects TRBV6-5 to TRBJ1-6; D is uncertain. The ends were cut back, 4 bases at V and 3 bases at J, with 13 bases in the middle. CDR1 and CDR2 from the germline V gene are MNHEY and SVGAGI. The CDR3 runs 16 residues. CDR3 sequence (DNA): TGTGCCAGCAGTTCTCTCCGGGATAACTATAATTCACCCCTCCACTTT. The encoded protein is CASSSLRDNYNSPLHF.

The chain has TRBV4-3 and TRBJ1-4, with D perhaps matching TRBD1 (5 bases). The CDR3 has 16 amino acids. CDR1 LGHNA and CDR2 YSLEER come from the germline V gene. V was clipped by 0 bases and J by 13 bases, with 21 bases between them. CDR3 region: CASSQEKMAGRQVLFF. The CDR3 DNA is TGCGCCAGCAGCCAAGAGAAGATGGCGGGACGCCAGGTACTGTTTTTT.

The chain couples TRBV9 to TRBJ1-5; D call uncertain. Germline V gene sequence: CDR1 SGDLS, CDR2 YYNGEE. Trimming left V 0 bases short and J 0 bases short, with 4 bases between. The CDR3 is made up of 14 amino acids. The CDR3 is CASSVDGSNQPQHF. The DNA for the CDR3 is TGTGCCAGCAGCGTAGACGGTAGCAATCAGCCCCAGCATTTT.

J is TRBJ2-1 and V is TRBV7-2, with TRBD2 as a possible D gene (6 bases). The V and J ends lost 5 bases and 7 bases respectively, with 12 bases between them. Per germline, CDR1 SGHTA and CDR2 FQGNSA. This CDR3 is 13 amino acids long. This CDR3 reads CASSGGPGNEQFF. In DNA form, the CDR3 reads TGTGCCAGCAGCGGAGGGCCGGGGAATGAGCAGTTCTTC.

The rearrangement joins TRBV28 to TRBJ2-1, with 8 positions matching TRBD2. Germline V gene sequence: CDR1 MDHEN, CDR2 SYDVKM. The V gene end was trimmed by 4 bases and the J gene end by 3 bases; junction bases not matched to a gene: 8. CDR3 length equals 16 residues. The CDR3 here is CASSSPPSGSYNEQFF. The CDR3 coding sequence is TGTGCCAGCAGTTCCCCACCCAGCGGGAGCTACAATGAGCAGTTCTTC.

The chain is built from TRBV6-1 and TRBJ2-7, with D possibly matching TRBD1 (6 bases). Germline V CDR1 and CDR2: MNHNS, SASEGT. The CDR3 extends over 10 amino acids. Trimming took off 10 bases at V and 5 bases at J, with 9 bases between the two ends. CDR3 in DNA: TGTGCCACGGACAGTCACGAGCAGTACTTC. Translation: CATDSHEQYF.

This clone was detected only once. This rearrangement joins TRBV9 to TRBJ1-1; possibly TRBD1 for D (6 bases). This CDR3 contains 13 residues. V was pared by 4 bases and J by 6 bases, with 13 bases between. Germline-derived CDR1 and CDR2 are SGDLS and YYNGEE. The CDR3 sequence is CASSPSGVAEAFF. The CDR3 DNA is TGTGCCAGCAGCCCTTCAGGGGTCGCTGAAGCTTTCTTT.

The CDR3 region is CASSYPGTRTDTQYF. The CDR3 bases are TGTGCCAGCAGTTACCCGGGGACACGGACAGATACGCAGTATTTT. The V call is TRBV6-6, the J call TRBJ2-3; the D gene is possibly TRBD1 (6 bases). CDR1 is MNHNY and CDR2 is SVGAGI in the germline V gene (reference sequence). Between the trimmed V and J ends, which lost 2 bases and 3 bases, there was a span of 12 bases. The CDR3 is made up of 15 amino acids.